This T cell receptor (beta chain) was observed in a study of T cells after somatic rescue of genetic block. This table comes from immunoSEQ multiplex PCR, and its TCRdb copy is limited to in-frame clones, with some not included. There are about 120,000 clones in the sample; about nine tenths occur only once, and about 1.5% lies in the top ten. The CDR3 has 15 amino acids. Germline V CDR1 and CDR2: SGHRS, YFSETQ. V was clipped by 4 bases and J by 1 base, with 13 bases between them. This TCR was sampled from a young woman. The sample consisted of peripheral blood mononuclear cells (PBMCs). This chain uses TRBV5-1 with TRBJ2-3; D is perhaps TRBD2 (6 bases). CDR3: CASSIAVLGTDTQYF. In nucleotides, the CDR3 is TGCGCCAGCAGCATAGCGGTGCTGGGCACAGATACGCAGTATTTT.